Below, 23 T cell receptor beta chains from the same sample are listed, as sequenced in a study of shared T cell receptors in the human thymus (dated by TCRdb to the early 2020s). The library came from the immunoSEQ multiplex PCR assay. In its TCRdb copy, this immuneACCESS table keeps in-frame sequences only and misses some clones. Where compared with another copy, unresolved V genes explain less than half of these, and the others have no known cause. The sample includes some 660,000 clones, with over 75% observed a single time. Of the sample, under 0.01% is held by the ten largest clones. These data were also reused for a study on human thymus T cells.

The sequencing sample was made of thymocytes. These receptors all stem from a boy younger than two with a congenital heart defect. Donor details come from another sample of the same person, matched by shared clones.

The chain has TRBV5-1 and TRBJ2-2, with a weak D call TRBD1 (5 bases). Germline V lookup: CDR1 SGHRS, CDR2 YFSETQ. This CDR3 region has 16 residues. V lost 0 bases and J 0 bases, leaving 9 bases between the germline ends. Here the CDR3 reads CASSLVRDTNTGELFF. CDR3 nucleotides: TGCGCCAGCAGCTTGGTCAGGGATACGAACACCGGGGAGCTGTTTTTT.

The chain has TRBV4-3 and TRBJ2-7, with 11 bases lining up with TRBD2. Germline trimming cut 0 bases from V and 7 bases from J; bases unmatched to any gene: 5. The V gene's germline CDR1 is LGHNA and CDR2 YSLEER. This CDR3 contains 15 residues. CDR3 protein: CASSQEASGRREQYF. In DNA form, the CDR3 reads TGCGCCAGCAGCCAAGAAGCTAGCGGGAGGAGGGAGCAGTACTTC.

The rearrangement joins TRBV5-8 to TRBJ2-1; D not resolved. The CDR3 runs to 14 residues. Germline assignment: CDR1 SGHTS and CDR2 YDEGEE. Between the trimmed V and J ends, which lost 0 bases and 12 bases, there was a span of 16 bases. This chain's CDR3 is CASSLVHPTIAQFF. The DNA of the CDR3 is TGTGCCAGCAGCTTGGTTCACCCGACAATTGCGCAGTTCTTC.

The CDR3 nucleotides are TGTGCCAGCAGCTTAGGGACTAGCGGAAAGACCCAGTACTTC. Residues: CASSLGTSGKTQYF. The chain carries TRBV11-2 and TRBJ2-5, with 10 bases lining up with TRBD2. The germline gives CDR1 SGHAT, CDR2 FQNNGV. The CDR3 sequence is 14 residues long. The V segment lost 1 base and the J segment 6 bases; nucleotides outside the gene matches: 2.

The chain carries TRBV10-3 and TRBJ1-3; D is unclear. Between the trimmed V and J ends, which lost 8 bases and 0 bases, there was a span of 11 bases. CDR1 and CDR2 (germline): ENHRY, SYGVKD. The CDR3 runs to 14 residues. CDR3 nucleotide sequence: TGTGCCATCGGAGATTTGAGCTCTGGAAACACCATATATTTT. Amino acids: CAIGDLSSGNTIYF.

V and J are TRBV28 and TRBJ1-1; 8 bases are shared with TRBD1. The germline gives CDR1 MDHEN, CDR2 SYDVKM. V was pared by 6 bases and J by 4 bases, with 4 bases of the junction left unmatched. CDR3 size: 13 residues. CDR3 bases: TGTGCCAGCAGCTACGACAGGGGCACTGAAGCTTTCTTT. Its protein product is CASSYDRGTEAFF.

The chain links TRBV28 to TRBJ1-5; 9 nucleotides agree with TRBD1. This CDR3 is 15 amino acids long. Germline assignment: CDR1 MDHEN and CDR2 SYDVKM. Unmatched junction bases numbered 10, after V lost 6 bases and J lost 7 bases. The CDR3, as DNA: TGTGCCAGCAGGGGGGCGGACAGGGGTTACCAGCCCCAGCATTTT. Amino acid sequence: CASRGADRGYQPQHF.

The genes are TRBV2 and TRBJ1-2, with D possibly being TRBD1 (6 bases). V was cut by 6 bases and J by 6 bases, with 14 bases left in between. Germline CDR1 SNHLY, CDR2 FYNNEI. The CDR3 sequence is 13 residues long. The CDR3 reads CASSGGLWNGYTF. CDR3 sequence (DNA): TGTGCCAGCAGCGGGGGGCTATGGAATGGCTACACCTTC.

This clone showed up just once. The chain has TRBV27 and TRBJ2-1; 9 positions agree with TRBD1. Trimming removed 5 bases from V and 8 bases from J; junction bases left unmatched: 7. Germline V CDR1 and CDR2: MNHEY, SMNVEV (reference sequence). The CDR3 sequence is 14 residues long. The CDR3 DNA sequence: TGTGCCAGCAGTCCGGACAGGGGATGCGATGAGCAGTTCTTC. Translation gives CASSPDRGCDEQFF.

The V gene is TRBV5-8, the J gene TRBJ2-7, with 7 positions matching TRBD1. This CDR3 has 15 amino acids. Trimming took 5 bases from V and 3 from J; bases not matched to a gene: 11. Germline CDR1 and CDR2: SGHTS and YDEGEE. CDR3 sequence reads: CASSLRRQGSYEQYF. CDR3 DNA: TGTGCCAGCAGTCTCCGGAGACAGGGTAGCTACGAGCAGTACTTC. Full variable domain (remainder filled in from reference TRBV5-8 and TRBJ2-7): EAGVTQSPTHLIKTRGQQATLRCSPISGHTSVYWYQQALGLGLQFLLWYDEGEERNRGNFPPRFSGRQFPNYSSELNVNALELEDSALYLCASSLRRQGSYEQYFGPGTRLTVT.

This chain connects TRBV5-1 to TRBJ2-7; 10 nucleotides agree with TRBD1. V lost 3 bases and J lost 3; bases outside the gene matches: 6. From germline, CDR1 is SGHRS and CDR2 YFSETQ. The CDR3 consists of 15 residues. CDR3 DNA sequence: TGCGCCAGCAGCTCGCAGGGACAGGGGCACTACGAGCAGTACTTC. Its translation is CASSSQGQGHYEQYF.

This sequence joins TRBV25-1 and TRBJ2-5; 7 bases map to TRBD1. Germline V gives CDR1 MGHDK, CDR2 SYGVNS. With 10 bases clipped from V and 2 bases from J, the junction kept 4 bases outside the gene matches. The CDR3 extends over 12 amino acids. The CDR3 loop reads CATVDRQETQYF. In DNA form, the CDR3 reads TGTGCCACCGTGGACAGGCAAGAGACCCAGTACTTC.

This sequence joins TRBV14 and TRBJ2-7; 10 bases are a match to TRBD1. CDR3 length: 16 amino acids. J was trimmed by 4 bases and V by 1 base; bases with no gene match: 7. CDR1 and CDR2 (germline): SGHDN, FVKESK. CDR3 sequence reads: CASSQAGTGVGYEQYF. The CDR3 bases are TGTGCCAGCAGCCAAGCTGGGACAGGGGTCGGGTACGAGCAGTACTTC.

The CDR3 protein is CSAFPGLVSDNEQFF. The CDR3 DNA reads as TGCAGCGCATTCCCGGGACTAGTTTCGGACAATGAGCAGTTCTTC. This chain links TRBV29-1 with TRBJ2-1, with 8 nucleotides matching TRBD2. The J segment lost 5 bases and the V segment lost 7 bases, leaving 13 bases of the junction unmatched. Per the germline V gene, CDR1 is SQVTM and CDR2 is ANQGSEA. The CDR3 has 15 residues.

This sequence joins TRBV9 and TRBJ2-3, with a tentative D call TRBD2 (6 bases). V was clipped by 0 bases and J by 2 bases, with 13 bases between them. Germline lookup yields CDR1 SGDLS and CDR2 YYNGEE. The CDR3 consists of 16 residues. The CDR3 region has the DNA TGTGCCAGCAGCGTAGGGCGGGGTTTTCTCACAGATACGCAGTATTTT. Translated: CASSVGRGFLTDTQYF. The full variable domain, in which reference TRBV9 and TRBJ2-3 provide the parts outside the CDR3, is DSGVTQTPKHLITATGQRVTLRCSPRSGDLSVYWYQQSLDQGLQFLIQYYNGEERAKGNILERFSAQQFPDLHSELNLSSLELGDSALYFCASSVGRGFLTDTQYFGPGTRLTVL.

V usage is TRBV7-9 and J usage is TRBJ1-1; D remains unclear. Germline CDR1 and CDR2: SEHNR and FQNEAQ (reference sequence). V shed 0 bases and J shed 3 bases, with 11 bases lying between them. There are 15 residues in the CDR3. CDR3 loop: CASSLADTYYTEAFF. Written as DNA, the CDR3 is TGTGCCAGCAGCTTAGCAGATACATATTACACTGAAGCTTTCTTT.

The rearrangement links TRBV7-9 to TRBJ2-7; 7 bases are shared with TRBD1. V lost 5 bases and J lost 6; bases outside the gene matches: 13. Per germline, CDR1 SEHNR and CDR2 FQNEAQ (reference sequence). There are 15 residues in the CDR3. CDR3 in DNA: TGTGCCAGCAGCCCACAGGGGCCAAAGGGGTCCGAGCAGTACTTC. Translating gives CASSPQGPKGSEQYF.

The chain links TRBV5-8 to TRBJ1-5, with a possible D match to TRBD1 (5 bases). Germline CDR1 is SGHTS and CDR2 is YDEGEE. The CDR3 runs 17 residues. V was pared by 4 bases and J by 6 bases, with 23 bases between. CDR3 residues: CASSTAGGERGSQPQHF. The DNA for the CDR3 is TGTGCCAGCAGCACGGCCGGAGGGGAACGAGGCAGTCAGCCCCAGCATTTT.

The CDR3 here is CASSWTGGAEGYTF. The CDR3 DNA follows: TGTGCCAGCAGCTGGACAGGGGGCGCCGAGGGCTACACCTTC. The chain combines TRBV11-2 with TRBJ1-2; TRBD1 agrees at 11 bases. The CDR3 covers 14 residues. With V trimmed by 4 bases and J by 8 bases, 6 bases remained unmatched. CDR1 and CDR2 from the germline V gene are SGHAT and FQNNGV.

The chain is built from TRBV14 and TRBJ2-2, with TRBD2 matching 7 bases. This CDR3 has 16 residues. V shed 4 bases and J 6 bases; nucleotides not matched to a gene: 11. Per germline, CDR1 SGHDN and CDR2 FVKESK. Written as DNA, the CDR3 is TGTGCCAGCAGCCCCAACCGAGGGAGGGCACCCGGGGAGCTGTTTTTT. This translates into CASSPNRGRAPGELFF. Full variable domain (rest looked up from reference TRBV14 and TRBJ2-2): EAGVTQFPSHSVIEKGQTVTLRCDPISGHDNLYWYRRVMGKEIKFLLHFVKESKQDESGMPNNRFLAERTGGTYSTLKVQPAELEDSGVYFCASSPNRGRAPGELFFGEGSRLTVL.

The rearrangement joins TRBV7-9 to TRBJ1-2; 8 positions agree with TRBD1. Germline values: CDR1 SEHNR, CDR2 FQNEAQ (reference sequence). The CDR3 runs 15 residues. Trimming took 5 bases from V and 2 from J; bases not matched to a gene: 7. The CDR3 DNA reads TGTGCCAGCAGCCCCGACAGGGGCGGAAACTATGGCTACACCTTC. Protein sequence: CASSPDRGGNYGYTF.

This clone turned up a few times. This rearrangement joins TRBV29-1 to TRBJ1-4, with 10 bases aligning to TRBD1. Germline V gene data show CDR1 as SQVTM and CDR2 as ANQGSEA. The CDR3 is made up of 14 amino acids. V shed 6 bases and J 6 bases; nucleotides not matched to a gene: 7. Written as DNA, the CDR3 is TGCAGCGTCCACCCCGGGACAGGGGATGAAAAACTGTTTTTT. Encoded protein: CSVHPGTGDEKLFF. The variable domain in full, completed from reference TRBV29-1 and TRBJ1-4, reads SAVISQKPSRDICQRGTSLTIQCQVDSQVTMMFWYRQQPGQSLTLIATANQGSEATYESGFVIDKFPISRPNLTFSTLTVSNMSPEDSSIYLCSVHPGTGDEKLFFGSGTQLSVL.

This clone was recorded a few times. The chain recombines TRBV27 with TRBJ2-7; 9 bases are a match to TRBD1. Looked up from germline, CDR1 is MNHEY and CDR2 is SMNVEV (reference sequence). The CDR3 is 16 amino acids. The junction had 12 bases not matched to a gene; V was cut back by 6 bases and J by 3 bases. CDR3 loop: CASSLRRDRVYYEQYF. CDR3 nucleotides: TGTGCCAGCAGCCTTAGAAGGGACAGGGTGTACTACGAGCAGTACTTC.